This T cell receptor beta chain derives from a study of Graves' ophthalmopathy and Graves' hyperthyroidism (dated by TCRdb to 2016 to 2018). For the study in its entirety: Peripheral blood samples were taken at the time of initial diagnosis, before any treatment was given. The 100 discovery patients were randomly split 7:3 into training and test sets. An independent validation cohort was composed of approximately 18 hyperthyroidism patients and approximately 15 patients who later progressed from hyperthyroidism to ophthalmopathy. The study used signatures of the TCR beta repertoire to tell Graves' ophthalmopathy apart from Graves' hyperthyroidism and to predict which patients would progress to ophthalmopathy. Following sample collection, hyperthyroidism patients were given methimazole at a starting dose of 30 mg daily, and ophthalmopathy patients were given high-dose intravenous methylprednisolone. In total, 120 to 150 blood samples were TCR-sequenced: approximately 42 ophthalmopathy, approximately 80 hyperthyroidism and roughly 17 hyperthyroidism-to-ophthalmopathy patients. In five to seven hyperthyroidism patients, T-cell repertoires of thyroid tissue and blood were compared. To explore V-J signatures that distinguish ophthalmopathy from hyperthyroidism, a discovery set of 100 patients was enrolled, made up of around 44 with ophthalmopathy and 57 with stable hyperthyroidism. Results and caveats for the whole study, not just this receptor: No statistical method was used to set the sample size in advance, and the investigators knew which group each participant was assigned to. In cross-validation, the 13-signature model distinguished ophthalmopathy from stable hyperthyroidism with approximately 90% sensitivity and around 81% specificity, and in the test set the corresponding values were about 80% and 75%. Most expanded thyroid clonotypes with a frequency above 0.001 also appeared in blood, which suggests that blood repertoires may reflect the immune response in the thyroid. In validation, the model predicted ophthalmopathy progression with about 64% sensitivity and approximately 75% specificity; 12 predicted patients were CT-confirmed with GO in a median of approximately six months.

Only a few counts were recorded for this clonotype. Its binding antigen is unknown. Sequence at one end of the junction differs from germline and may be a read error. Stable hyperthyroidism was defined as no progression to ophthalmopathy within 18 months of follow-up. The hyperthyroidism patients were 18 to 65 years old and newly diagnosed, with a disease duration of less than 2 months. Patients with other autoimmune diseases, uncontrolled infections, pregnancy or lactation were excluded. Clinical symptoms, serum thyroxine, TRAb, thyroid ultrasound and orbital computed tomography were used for diagnosis. PBMCs were isolated from approximately 10 ml of fresh peripheral blood by Ficoll-Paque density gradient centrifugation. Total RNA was extracted with Trizol reagent and quality-checked on an Agilent 2100 Bioanalyzer. TCR beta CDR3 regions were amplified from RNA transcripts for repertoire sequencing. A first-round RT-PCR used HTBI primers with the Qiagen OneStep RT-PCR kit, followed by a second-round multiplex PCR, size selection and purification. Sequencing of the libraries was carried out on an Illumina HiSeq2000 in paired-end mode with 100 bp reads. The study's own analysis went as follows. SOAPnuke was used for read processing, and reads with adapters, uncalled bases, a mean Phred below 15, or no exact constant-primer or identifier match were discarded. High-quality paired reads were merged with COPE v1.2.5. Unique nucleotide sequences were defined as clonotypes and aligned to IMGT TRB V, D and J references using MiTCR v1.1. Analysis was restricted to V-J combinations with a frequency above 0.0001, which covered over 98% of repertoires. For each V-J combination, a TCR clonal expansion and chaos score was defined as the ratio of F50 clonal expansion to chaos observed in the TCRdist matrix. Features were reduced by Welch's t-statistics and random forest to approximately 12 V-J combinations, which fed a naive Bayes classifier. The similarity between thyroid and blood repertoires was quantified using the Morisita-Horn index. Using fastp trimming at Q25 and MiXCR clonotype assembly, TCRdb reanalyzed the public sequencing data and kept in-frame beta chains. A single entry per CDR3 protein holds the most common genes and DNA from its merged rows. TCRdb's processing, not the study's, gives the V and J calls here. This sample has about 390,000 distinct CDR3 sequences in its table, and approximately 15% of those were observed once. The ten biggest clones cover 5.5% to 7% of the sample.

From the cysteine through the phenylalanine, the CDR3 covers 17 amino acids. The kept DNA is CDR3 alone, 51 bases in frame from the first base. Based on the germline V gene (reference sequence), the CDR1 and CDR2 sequences are MNHEY and SMNVEV. The TCR originated in a woman between 18 and 30 years old with stable Graves' hyperthyroidism. Donor details come from another sample of the same person, matched by shared clones. Sequences were obtained from peripheral blood. The rearrangement combines TRBV27 with TRBJ1-6, with 7 central nucleotides matching TRBD1. The DNA sequence is given as TGTGCCAGCAGTTTATTGCAGGGGGACTCCTATAATCCACCCCTCCACTTT. This translates into CASSLLQGDSYNPPLHF.